This TCR beta chain was captured in a study of CD8+ T cells in alopecia areata. On the study more broadly: Tofacitinib was taken orally by treated patients, and the dose was 5 to 10 mg twice daily. The percentage of affected scalp area served as the score of severity for treated patients.

A single count supports this clone. Its antigen is not identified. Extraction and reverse transcription of RNA yielded cDNA as the sequencing template. Profiling relied on immunoSEQ multiplex PCR, and the TCRdb table lists in-frame clones only, not all of them. Here the sample spans roughly 100,000 clones, 86% being singletons. Overall study results and limits: Normal scalp showed lower clonality than lesional scalp, especially alopecia totalis/universalis.

Indicated treatment: oral pan-JAK inhibitor, 5-10 mg twice daily. PBMCs provided sorted CD4+ and CD8+ T cells. This receptor was identified in a human donor with alopecia areata. Source: CD8+ T cells sorted from blood, taken at approximately week 30, from a patient treated with tofacitinib.

CDR3 residues: CASSFHFGDRRTEAFF. Written as DNA, the CDR3 is TGCGCCAGCAGCTTTCACTTCGGGGACAGGAGGACTGAAGCTTTCTTT. This rearrangement joins TRBV5-1 to TRBJ1-1; 8 bases map to TRBD1. This CDR3 spans 16 amino acids. J gave up 5 bases and V 2 bases, and 11 bases lay outside the gene matches. Germline lookup yields CDR1 SGHRS and CDR2 YFSETQ.